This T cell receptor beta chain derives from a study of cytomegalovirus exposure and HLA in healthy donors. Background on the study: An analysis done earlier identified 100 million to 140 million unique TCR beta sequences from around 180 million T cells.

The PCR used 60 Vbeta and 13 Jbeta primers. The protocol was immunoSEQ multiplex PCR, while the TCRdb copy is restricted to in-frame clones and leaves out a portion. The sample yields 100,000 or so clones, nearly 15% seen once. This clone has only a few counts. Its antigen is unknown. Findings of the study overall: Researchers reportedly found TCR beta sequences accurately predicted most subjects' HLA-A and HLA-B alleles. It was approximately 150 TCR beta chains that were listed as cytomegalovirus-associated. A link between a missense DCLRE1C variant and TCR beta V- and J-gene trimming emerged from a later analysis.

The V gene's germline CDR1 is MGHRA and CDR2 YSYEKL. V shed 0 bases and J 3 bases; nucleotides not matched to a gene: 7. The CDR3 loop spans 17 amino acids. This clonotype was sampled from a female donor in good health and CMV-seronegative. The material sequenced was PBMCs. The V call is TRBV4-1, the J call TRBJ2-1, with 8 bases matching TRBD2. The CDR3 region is CASSQDGAGGDYNEQFF. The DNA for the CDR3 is TGCGCCAGCAGCCAAGATGGGGCGGGGGGTGACTACAATGAGCAGTTCTTC.